This entry describes one T cell receptor (beta chain). The antigen is not known. This specimen comes from a study of cytomegalovirus exposure and HLA in healthy donors. Findings and caveats of the study: For TCR beta chains, V- and J-gene trimming was later linked to a missense DCLRE1C variant. An assumption of roughly uniform sequencing depth across donors underlay the presence/absence analyses.

The study ran its PCR with 60 Vbeta and 13 Jbeta primers. The table came from immunoSEQ multiplex PCR; TCRdb's copy has only in-frame clones and leaves some out. The data contain some 100,000 clones, 75% of them singletons. CDR1 is SGHTA, CDR2 FQGNSA, per germline. CDR3 length: 15 amino acids. The J segment lost 5 bases and the V segment lost 1 base, leaving 7 bases of the junction unmatched. Sequenced input: PBMCs. The clonotype comes from a man aged 50 to 60 in good health and CMV-seronegative. The rearrangement joins TRBV7-2 to TRBJ1-2, with 7 bases matching TRBD1. CDR3 sequence: CASSLVSTGYYGYTF. The DNA of the CDR3 is TGTGCCAGCAGCTTAGTGTCGACAGGGTATTATGGCTACACCTTC.